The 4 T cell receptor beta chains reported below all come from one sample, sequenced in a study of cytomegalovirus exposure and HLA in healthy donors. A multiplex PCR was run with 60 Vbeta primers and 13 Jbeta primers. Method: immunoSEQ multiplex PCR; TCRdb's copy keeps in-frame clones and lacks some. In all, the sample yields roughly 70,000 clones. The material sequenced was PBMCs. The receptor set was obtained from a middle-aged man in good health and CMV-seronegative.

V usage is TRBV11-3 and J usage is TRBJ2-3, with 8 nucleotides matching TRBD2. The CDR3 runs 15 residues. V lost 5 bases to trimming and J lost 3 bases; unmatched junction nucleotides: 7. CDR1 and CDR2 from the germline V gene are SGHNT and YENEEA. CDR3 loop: CASSPGGAGTDTQYF. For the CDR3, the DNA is TGTGCCAGCAGCCCGGGGGGGGCAGGGACAGATACGCAGTATTTT.

The CDR3 loop reads CASSLFPGNTEAFF. CDR3 coding DNA: TGTGCCAGCAGTTTATTCCCAGGGAACACTGAAGCTTTCTTT. This chain uses TRBV28 with TRBJ1-1, with unresolved D. Trimming removed 1 base from V and 1 base from J, with 7 bases in between. The CDR3 loop spans 14 amino acids. CDR1 and CDR2 from the germline V gene are MDHEN and SYDVKM.

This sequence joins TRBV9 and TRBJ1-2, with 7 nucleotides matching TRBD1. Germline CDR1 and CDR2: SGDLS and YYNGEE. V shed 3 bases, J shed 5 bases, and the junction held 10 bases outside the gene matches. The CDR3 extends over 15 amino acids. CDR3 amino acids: CASSDPTGLEYGYTF. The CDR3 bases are TGTGCCAGCAGCGACCCGACAGGGCTAGAGTATGGCTACACCTTC.

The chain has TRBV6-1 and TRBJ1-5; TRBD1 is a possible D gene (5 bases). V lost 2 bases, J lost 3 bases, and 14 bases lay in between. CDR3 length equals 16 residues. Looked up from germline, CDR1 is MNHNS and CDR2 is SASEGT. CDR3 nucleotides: TGTGCCAGCAGTGAACCCGCCAGGGCCCTCAATCAGCCCCAGCATTTT. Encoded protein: CASSEPARALNQPQHF.